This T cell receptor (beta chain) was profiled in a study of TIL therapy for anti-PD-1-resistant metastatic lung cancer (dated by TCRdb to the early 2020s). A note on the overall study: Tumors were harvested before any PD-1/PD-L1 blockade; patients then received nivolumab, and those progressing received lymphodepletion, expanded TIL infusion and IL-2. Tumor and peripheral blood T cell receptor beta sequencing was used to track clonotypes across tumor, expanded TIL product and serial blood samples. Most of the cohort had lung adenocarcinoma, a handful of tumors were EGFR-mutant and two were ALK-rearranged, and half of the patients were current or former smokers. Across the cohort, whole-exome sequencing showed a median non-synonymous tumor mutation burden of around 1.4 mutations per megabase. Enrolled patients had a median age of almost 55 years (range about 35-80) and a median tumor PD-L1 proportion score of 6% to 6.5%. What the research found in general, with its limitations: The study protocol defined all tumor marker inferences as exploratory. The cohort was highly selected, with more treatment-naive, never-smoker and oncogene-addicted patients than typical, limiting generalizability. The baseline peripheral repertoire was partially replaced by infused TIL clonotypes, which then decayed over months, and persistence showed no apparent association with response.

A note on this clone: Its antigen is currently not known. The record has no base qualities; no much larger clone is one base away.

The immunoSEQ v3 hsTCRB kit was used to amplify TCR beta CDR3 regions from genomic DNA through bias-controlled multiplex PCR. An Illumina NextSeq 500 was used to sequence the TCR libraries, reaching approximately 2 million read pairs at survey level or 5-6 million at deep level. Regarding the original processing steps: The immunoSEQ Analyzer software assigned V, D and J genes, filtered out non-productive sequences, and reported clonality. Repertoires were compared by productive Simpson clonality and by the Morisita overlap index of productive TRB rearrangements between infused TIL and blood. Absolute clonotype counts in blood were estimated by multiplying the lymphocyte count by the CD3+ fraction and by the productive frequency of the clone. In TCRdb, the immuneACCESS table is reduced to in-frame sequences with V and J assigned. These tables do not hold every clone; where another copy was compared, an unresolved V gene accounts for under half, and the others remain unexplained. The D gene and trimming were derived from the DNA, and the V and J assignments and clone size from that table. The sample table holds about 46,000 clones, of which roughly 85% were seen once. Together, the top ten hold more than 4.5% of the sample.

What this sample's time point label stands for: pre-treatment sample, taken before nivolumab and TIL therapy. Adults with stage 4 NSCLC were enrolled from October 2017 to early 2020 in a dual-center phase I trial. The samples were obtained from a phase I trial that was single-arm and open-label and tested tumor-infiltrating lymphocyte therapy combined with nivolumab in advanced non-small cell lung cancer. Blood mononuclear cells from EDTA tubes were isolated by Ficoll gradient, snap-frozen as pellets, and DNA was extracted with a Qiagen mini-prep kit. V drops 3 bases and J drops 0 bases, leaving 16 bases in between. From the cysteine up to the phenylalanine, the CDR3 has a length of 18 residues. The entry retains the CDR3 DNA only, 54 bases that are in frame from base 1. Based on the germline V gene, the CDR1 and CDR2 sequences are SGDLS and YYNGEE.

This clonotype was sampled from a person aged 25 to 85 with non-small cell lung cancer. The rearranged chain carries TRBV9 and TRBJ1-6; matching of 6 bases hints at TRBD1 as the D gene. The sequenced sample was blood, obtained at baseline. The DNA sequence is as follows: TGTGCCAGCAGCGCATCGACAGGATTTAGCTCCTATAATTCACCCCTCCACTTT. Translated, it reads CASSASTGFSSYNSPLHF.